A selection of T cell receptor beta chains follows, all from one sample in a study of siplizumab effects on memory and regulatory T cells. Using immunoSEQ multiplex PCR, the repertoire was profiled, and TCRdb retains in-frame clones only, with some absent. The profile covers over 100,000 clones, with about 90% appearing a single time and under 0.75% taken by the ten largest. The sequencing sample was made of Tregs sorted from blood. Receptors originate from a human donor in good health. CDR3s include the opening cysteine and the closing phenylalanine or tryptophan. Fields, in order: D gene, clone size, J gene, V gene, CDR3 DNA, CDR3 protein. D genes are given only for firm matches. Size values are once, few and many counts, or a class for expanded clones, and some rows have none.

D: .
size: .
J: TRBJ1-5
V: TRBV6-1
DNA: TGTGCCACCTCCCGGACGGGAATTTATCAGCCCCAGCATTTT
CDR3: CATSRTGIYQPQHF

D: .
size: .
J: TRBJ1-2
V: TRBV7-2
DNA: TGTGCCAGCAGCACCCTAACGGGGTCTAACTATGGCTACACCTTC
CDR3: CASSTLTGSNYGYTF

D: TRBD1
size: .
J: TRBJ1-2
V: TRBV5-6
DNA: TGTGCCAGCAGTCCCAGCTCAGGGGGCTATGGCTACACCTTC
CDR3: CASSPSSGGYGYTF

D: TRBD1
size: .
J: TRBJ2-3
V: TRBV5-1
DNA: TGCGCCAGCAGCTTGGAGGGACAGGGCCGAGATACGCAGTATTTT
CDR3: CASSLEGQGRDTQYF

D: TRBD2
size: .
J: TRBJ2-1
V: TRBV7-7
DNA: TGTGCTAGCAGCCCGAATCCGGGACTAGCGGCCTACAATGAGCAGTTCTTC
CDR3: CASSPNPGLAAYNEQFF

D: TRBD1
size: .
J: TRBJ2-3
V: TRBV15
DNA: TGTGCCACCAGCAGAAGTACAGGGGGCCTTTGGTATTTT
CDR3: CATSRSTGGLWYF

D: .
size: .
J: TRBJ2-1
V: TRBV6-5
DNA: TGTGCCAGCAGTTCCTTTGACAATGAGCAGTTCTTC
CDR3: CASSSFDNEQFF

D: TRBD2
size: .
J: TRBJ2-7
V: TRBV27
DNA: TGTGCCAGCAGTTTAAGTAGCGGGGGGTTCCACGAGCAGTACTTC
CDR3: CASSLSSGGFHEQYF

D: .
size: .
J: TRBJ2-5
V: TRBV7-2
DNA: TGTGCCAGCAGCTTATTTGTGGAGACCCAGTACTTC
CDR3: CASSLFVETQYF

D: .
size: few
J: TRBJ1-2
V: TRBV2
DNA: TGTGCCAGCAGTGCCCAGTCATATGGCTACACCTTC
CDR3: CASSAQSYGYTF

D: .
size: once
J: TRBJ1-3
V: TRBV6-1
DNA: TGTGCCAGCAGGCCGTCGCAGGGCTCTGGAAACACCATATATTTT
CDR3: CASRPSQGSGNTIYF

D: .
size: .
J: TRBJ2-5
V: TRBV5-6
DNA: TGTGCCAGCAGCCTGTTAGAGACCCAGTACTTC
CDR3: CASSLLETQYF

D: .
size: .
J: TRBJ1-1
V: TRBV5-6
DNA: TGTGCCAGCAGCGGGACAAGCAGGAAAGCTTTCTTT
CDR3: CASSGTSRKAFF

D: .
size: once
J: TRBJ2-1
V: TRBV5-1
DNA: TGCGCCGGCAGCTTGGGGGGTAGCGGCTCCTACAATGAGCAGTTCTTC
CDR3: CAGSLGGSGSYNEQFF

D: .
size: once
J: TRBJ2-5
V: TRBV5-6
DNA: TGTGCCAGCAGCTTGTGGCAGGCGGGGAGGGAGACCCAGTACTTC
CDR3: CASSLWQAGRETQYF

D: TRBD1
size: .
J: TRBJ2-3
V: TRBV5-6
DNA: TGTGCCAGCAGCTTACCGGGACAGGGATGGGCAGATACGCAGTATTTT
CDR3: CASSLPGQGWADTQYF

D: .
size: .
J: TRBJ2-1
V: TRBV12-5
DNA: TGTGCTAGTGGTTTGGAACCAGGGGAGCAGTTCTTC
CDR3: CASGLEPGEQFF

D: TRBD1
size: .
J: TRBJ1-4
V: TRBV30
DNA: TGTGCCTGGGGGACAGCTGAAAAACTGTTTTTT
CDR3: CAWGTAEKLFF

D: TRBD1
size: .
J: TRBJ2-7
V: TRBV2
DNA: TGTGCCAGCATAATGGGGCAGGGGGCAGGTTACGAGCAGTACTTC
CDR3: CASIMGQGAGYEQYF

D: TRBD1
size: once
J: TRBJ2-7
V: TRBV2
DNA: TGTGCCAGCAGTGGGCAGGGGGCATCCTACGAGCAGTACTTC
CDR3: CASSGQGASYEQYF

D: .
size: .
J: TRBJ1-1
V: TRBV6-5
DNA: TGTGCCAGCAGTTACCGATATGGGACTGCCACCGAAGCTTTCTTT
CDR3: CASSYRYGTATEAFF

D: .
size: .
J: TRBJ2-7
V: TRBV11-2
DNA: TGTGCCAGCAGCGTCAGGGGCCTGGGCTACGAGCAGTACTTC
CDR3: CASSVRGLGYEQYF

D: .
size: .
J: TRBJ2-1
V: TRBV30
DNA: TGTGCCTGGAGTCCACACGTGGGAGCTGGTGAGCAGTTCTTC
CDR3: CAWSPHVGAGEQFF

D: .
size: .
J: TRBJ1-3
V: TRBV6-6
DNA: TGTGCCAGCAGTTACGAGGGGGCTGGAAACACCATATATTTT
CDR3: CASSYEGAGNTIYF

D: .
size: .
J: TRBJ1-2
V: TRBV5-5
DNA: TGTGCCAGCAGCTTGCCCGACCTGGTCTATGGCTACACCTTC
CDR3: CASSLPDLVYGYTF

D: .
size: .
J: TRBJ1-6
V: TRBV5-1
DNA: TGCGCCAGCAGCTTGCACCGATTGGGACCATATAATTCACCCCTCCACTTT
CDR3: CASSLHRLGPYNSPLHF

D: TRBD1
size: .
J: TRBJ1-5
V: TRBV5-1
DNA: TGCGCCAGCAGCCCGGGGGGACAGAATCAGCCCCAGCATTTT
CDR3: CASSPGGQNQPQHF

D: TRBD1
size: .
J: TRBJ1-5
V: TRBV2
DNA: TGTGCCAGCACTTTTAGGACAGGGGGTATTTATAGCAATCAGCCCCAGCATTTT
CDR3: CASTFRTGGIYSNQPQHF

D: .
size: .
J: TRBJ2-3
V: TRBV18
DNA: TGTGCCAGCTCACCCCAGGGCACGCCAGATACGCAGTATTTT
CDR3: CASSPQGTPDTQYF

D: TRBD2
size: .
J: TRBJ2-1
V: TRBV4-2
DNA: TGTGCCAGCAGCCAAGTTGCGACGGGTGCTAGCGGGATAGTTAATGAGCAGTTCTTC
CDR3: CASSQVATGASGIVNEQFF

D: TRBD2
size: .
J: TRBJ2-1
V: TRBV5-1
DNA: TGCGCCAGCGGGCCTAGCGGTCCTTACAATGAGCAGTTCTTC
CDR3: CASGPSGPYNEQFF

D: .
size: .
J: TRBJ1-1
V: TRBV27
DNA: TGTGCCAGCAGTTTGTCCCCGAACACTGAAGCTTTCTTT
CDR3: CASSLSPNTEAFF

D: .
size: .
J: TRBJ1-2
V: TRBV7-9
DNA: TGTGCCAGCAGCTTAGTTGAAAAGGGACTCTATGGCTACACCTTC
CDR3: CASSLVEKGLYGYTF

D: .
size: .
J: TRBJ2-7
V: TRBV2
DNA: TGTGCCAGCAATTACGGAGCGGAGGAGCAGTACTTC
CDR3: CASNYGAEEQYF

D: .
size: .
J: TRBJ1-3
V: TRBV5-1
DNA: TGCGCCAGCAGCTTGGCCCCTGGAAACTCTGGAAACACCATATATTTT
CDR3: CASSLAPGNSGNTIYF

D: .
size: .
J: TRBJ2-3
V: TRBV19
DNA: TGTGCCAGTAGGAGGGAAGGGACAGATACGCAGTATTTT
CDR3: CASRREGTDTQYF

D: .
size: .
J: TRBJ1-3
V: TRBV11-3
DNA: TGTGCCAGCAGCTCGATGATAAGGGCTAAACGGGGAAACACCATATATTTT
CDR3: CASSSMIRAKRGNTIYF

D: TRBD2
size: .
J: TRBJ2-7
V: TRBV18
DNA: TGTGCCAGCTCACACAGGACTAGCGGGAGTTACGAGCAGTACTTC
CDR3: CASSHRTSGSYEQYF

D: .
size: .
J: TRBJ1-1
V: TRBV6-5
DNA: TGTGCCAGCAGACACGACAGGATCACTGAAGCTTTCTTT
CDR3: CASRHDRITEAFF

D: .
size: few
J: TRBJ1-5
V: TRBV6-1
DNA: TGTGCCAGCAGTGAAGCGAGGCCCCAGCATTTT
CDR3: CASSEARPQHF

D: .
size: .
J: TRBJ2-7
V: TRBV6-5
DNA: TGTGCCAGCAGCCCCCTCGGACCGTCCTACGAGCAGTACTTC
CDR3: CASSPLGPSYEQYF

D: TRBD1
size: .
J: TRBJ1-5
V: TRBV6-6
DNA: TGTGCCAGCAGTTATTCCGAGGGGGCTCATCAGCCCCAGCATTTT
CDR3: CASSYSEGAHQPQHF

D: .
size: .
J: TRBJ2-5
V: TRBV20-1
DNA: TGCAGTGCTAGTTTGGGGACCCAGTACTTC
CDR3: CSASLGTQYF

D: .
size: .
J: TRBJ1-2
V: TRBV10-3
DNA: TGTGCCATCAGTTCACAGGCTAACTATGGCTACACCTTC
CDR3: CAISSQANYGYTF

D: TRBD1
size: .
J: TRBJ1-1
V: TRBV11-3
DNA: TGTGCCAGCAGCCCACGCCTTCCGGGACAGGGGTACTCTGAAGCTTTCTTT
CDR3: CASSPRLPGQGYSEAFF

D: .
size: .
J: TRBJ2-2
V: TRBV9
DNA: TGTGCCAGCAGCCCGACCGGGACACCGAACACCGGGGAGCTGTTTTTT
CDR3: CASSPTGTPNTGELFF

D: .
size: .
J: TRBJ1-2
V: TRBV18
DNA: TGTGCCAGCTCACTATCTCAAACTTCACTGACAGAGCTCTATGGCTACACCTTC
CDR3: CASSLSQTSLTELYGYTF

D: .
size: .
J: TRBJ1-5
V: TRBV5-6
DNA: TGTAGTTGCAATCAGCCCCAGCATTTT
CDR3: CSCNQPQHF

D: .
size: .
J: TRBJ2-5
V: TRBV9
DNA: TGTGCCAGCAGCGTAGGGGTCCAAACGGAAGAGACCCAGTACTTC
CDR3: CASSVGVQTEETQYF

D: .
size: .
J: TRBJ1-4
V: TRBV6-1
DNA: TGTGCCAGCAGGATTGATTTTGGGAAACTGTTTTTT
CDR3: CASRIDFGKLFF

D: TRBD1
size: .
J: TRBJ1-1
V: TRBV7-9
DNA: TGTGCCAGCAGCTTTTCAGGGGGTATTGAAGCTTTCTTT
CDR3: CASSFSGGIEAFF